These T cell receptor beta chains were read from a single sample in a study of cytomegalovirus exposure and HLA in healthy donors. The assay was immunoSEQ multiplex PCR, and TCRdb's table has in-frame clones only and misses some. The sample records around 98,000 clones, about 81% being singletons. Sequencing was performed on PBMCs. Every receptor here comes from a man aged 35-49 years in good health and CMV-seronegative. The CDR3 runs from the conserved cysteine through the conserved F or W. D genes are given only for firm matches. Part of the rows lack a size; the others show once, few, many or a class for expanded clones.

>NA|TRBJ2-1|TRBV7-2|NA
CASSPQAGHQFF
TGTGCCAGCAGCCCACAGGCAGGCCACCAGTTCTTC
>NA|TRBJ1-4|TRBV15|NA
CATSPRSATNEKLFF
TGTGCCACCAGCCCACGCTCGGCAACTAATGAAAAACTGTTTTTT
>NA|TRBJ2-2|TRBV6-1|TRBD2
CASSAEPTGLAGGFTGELFF
TGTGCCAGCAGTGCGGAACCTACGGGACTAGCGGGGGGCTTCACCGGGGAGCTGTTTTTT
>NA|TRBJ2-6|TRBV7-9|TRBD1
CASSSAGGVGANVLTF
TGTGCCAGCAGCTCGGCAGGGGGTGTTGGGGCCAACGTCCTGACTTTC
>NA|TRBJ1-4|TRBV25-1|NA
CASGGGKLNEKLFF
TGTGCCAGCGGGGGGGGGAAACTTAATGAAAAACTGTTTTTT
>NA|TRBJ2-1|TRBV5-1|TRBD1
CASNTGTGSCEQFF
TGCGCCAGCAACACCGGGACAGGGTCATGTGAGCAGTTCTTC
>few|TRBJ1-1|TRBV5-5|NA
CASSSLFLGGTEAFF
TGTGCCAGCAGCTCTCTTTTCTTAGGGGGCACTGAAGCTTTCTTT
>NA|TRBJ1-4|TRBV6-5|NA
CASRKRGNGEKLFF
TGTGCCAGCAGAAAGAGGGGGAATGGTGAAAAACTGTTTTTT
>NA|TRBJ2-5|TRBV5-4|TRBD2
CASSLGGGASLETQYF
TGTGCCAGCAGCTTGGGCGGGGGGGCCTCCTTGGAGACCCAGTACTTC
>NA|TRBJ1-2|TRBV18|NA
CASSRGTSHYGYTF
TGTGCCAGCTCACGTGGGACAAGTCACTATGGCTACACCTTC
>NA|TRBJ1-1|TRBV9|NA
CASSVDSGGGTEAFF
TGTGCCAGCAGCGTAGACTCGGGGGGCGGCACTGAAGCTTTCTTT
>NA|TRBJ1-1|TRBV27|NA
CASSLDSFGGTEAFF
TGTGCCAGCAGTTTGGACAGCTTTGGGGGCACTGAAGCTTTCTTT
>once|TRBJ1-2|TRBV7-9|TRBD1
CASSLIGTGAINYGYTF
TGTGCCAGCAGCTTAATCGGGACAGGGGCTATAAACTATGGCTACACCTTC
>NA|TRBJ2-5|TRBV7-9|TRBD1
CASSEGQAPQETQYF
TGTGCCAGCAGCGAAGGACAGGCGCCCCAAGAGACCCAGTACTTC
>NA|TRBJ1-1|TRBV19|TRBD1
CASSYSTDRGATEAFF
TGTGCCAGTAGCTACAGCACAGACAGGGGCGCCACTGAAGCTTTCTTT
>once|TRBJ1-1|TRBV30|TRBD1
CAWSGPDRGNCEAFF
TGTGCCTGGAGTGGACCGGACAGGGGGAATTGTGAAGCTTTCTTT
>NA|TRBJ1-2|TRBV29-1|TRBD1
CSVGVSSDRRLHGYTF
TGCAGCGTTGGGGTTTCCTCGGACAGGAGACTTCATGGCTACACCTTC
>NA|TRBJ2-5|TRBV5-6|TRBD1
CASRGRTGVRETQYF
TGTGCCAGCAGGGGACGGACAGGGGTAAGGGAGACCCAGTACTTC
>NA|TRBJ1-1|TRBV29-1|TRBD1
CSVSTGGEGTEAFF
TGCAGCGTGTCAACAGGGGGCGAAGGCACTGAAGCTTTCTTT